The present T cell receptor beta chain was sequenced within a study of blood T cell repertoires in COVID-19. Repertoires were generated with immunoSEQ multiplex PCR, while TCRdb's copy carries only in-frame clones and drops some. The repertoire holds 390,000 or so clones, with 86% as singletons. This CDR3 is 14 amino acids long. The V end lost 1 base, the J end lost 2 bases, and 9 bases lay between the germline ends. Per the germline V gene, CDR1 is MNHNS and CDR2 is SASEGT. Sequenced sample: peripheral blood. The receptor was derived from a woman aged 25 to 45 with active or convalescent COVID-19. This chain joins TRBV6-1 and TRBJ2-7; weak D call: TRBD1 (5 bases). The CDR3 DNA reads TGTGCCAGCAGTGAAGAGGGGCAGCCCTACGAGCAGTACTTC. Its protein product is CASSEEGQPYEQYF.